A single sample gave rise to the 3 T cell receptor beta chains below, sequenced in a study of Ad26.COV2.S vaccination and SARS-CoV-2 variants. Method: immunoSEQ multiplex PCR; TCRdb's copy keeps in-frame clones and lacks some. Among 300,000 to 350,000 clones, 88% were seen once, and the ten largest hold approximately 5.9%. Treatment: some 20 received Ad26.COV2.S at low or high dose, single or two shots; roughly five received placebo; per-sample allocation not given. All samples were drawn on day 63, counting from the first vaccine or placebo injection. The input for sequencing was peripheral blood, taken in a trial of Ad26.COV2.S vaccine versus placebo. The receptors originated from a person between 18 and 65 years old who received the Ad26.COV2.S COVID-19 vaccine or a placebo.

The rearrangement joins TRBV6-4 to TRBJ2-7, with D uncertain. The germline CDR1 and CDR2 sequences are MRHNA and SNTAGT. Deletions cut 6 bases from V and 0 bases from J, with 9 bases between. The CDR3 has 13 residues. CDR3 nucleotide sequence: TGTGCCAGCAGACAGCTAAGCTCCTACGAGCAGTACTTC. Residues: CASRQLSSYEQYF.

The genes are TRBV9 and TRBJ2-2; 10 nucleotides line up with TRBD2. V lost 1 base to trimming and J lost 7 bases; unmatched junction nucleotides: 10. The CDR3 runs 17 residues. Germline loops: CDR1 SGDLS, CDR2 YYNGEE. CDR3 amino acids: CASSVSAGGGKVGELFF. The CDR3 nucleotides read TGTGCCAGCAGCGTATCAGCGGGAGGGGGTAAGGTCGGGGAGCTGTTTTTT.

This CDR3 reads CASSLGYRGQNTEAFF. The CDR3 DNA is TGTGCCAGCAGCTTAGGATACAGGGGGCAGAACACTGAAGCTTTCTTT. The chain is built from TRBV7-2 and TRBJ1-1; 9 positions agree with TRBD1. Trimming at V came to 1 base and at J to 1 base, leaving 4 bases not matched to a gene. CDR3 size: 16 residues. Looked up from germline, CDR1 is SGHTA and CDR2 is FQGNSA.